Included here is one T cell receptor beta chain sequence, with context. This sample was taken from a study of T cells in tuberculosis. Cells were sorted from thawed PBMC rested overnight and stained with GMM-loaded CD1B tetramer, viability dye and anti-CD3. C32 glucose monomycolate from Rhodococcus equi was loaded onto the CD1B tetramers. Germline V lookup: CDR1 SGHTA, CDR2 FQGNSA. CDR3 length: 16 residues. With 5 bases clipped from V and 2 bases from J, the junction kept 6 bases outside the gene matches. Clones were sequenced by immunoSEQ multiplex PCR, and TCRdb holds only the in-frame ones, with some missing. Of approximately 57,000 clones listed, roughly 88% are singletons.

The V call is TRBV7-2, the J call TRBJ2-3; TRBD2 agrees at 11 bases. This TCR came from an adult woman with latent tuberculosis. Sequences were obtained from CD1b-GMM tetramer-negative cells sorted from PBMCs. The DNA for the CDR3 is TGTGCCAGCAGCCTGGGACTAGCGGCATACACAGATACGCAGTATTTT. Translation gives CASSLGLAAYTDTQYF.